This T cell receptor beta chain stems from a study of T-cell reconstitution after alpha-beta-depleted transplantation in children. This clonotype came up many times. Construction of the TCRbeta library involved unique molecular identifiers. TCRdb used MiXCR to reprocess the PCR reads, holding one entry per CDR3 protein. The sample lists some 260,000 distinct CDR3 sequences, roughly 25% occurring once. The CDR3 is 11 residues long. V was shortened by 7 bases and J by 4 bases, with 2 bases between the two germline ends. V and J are TRBV12-3 or TRBV12-4 and TRBJ2-6, with D unclear. The TCR originated in a female patient aged 2 to 10 who had a stem cell transplant for congenital amegakaryocytic thrombocytopenia, so the T cells may come from the graft donor. Source: PBMCs, mostly from graft donor cells, taken 360 days after TCRalphabeta/CD19-depleted stem cell transplant. The CDR3 here is CASTGANVLTF. CDR3 DNA sequence: TGTGCCAGCACCGGGGCCAACGTCCTGACTTTC.